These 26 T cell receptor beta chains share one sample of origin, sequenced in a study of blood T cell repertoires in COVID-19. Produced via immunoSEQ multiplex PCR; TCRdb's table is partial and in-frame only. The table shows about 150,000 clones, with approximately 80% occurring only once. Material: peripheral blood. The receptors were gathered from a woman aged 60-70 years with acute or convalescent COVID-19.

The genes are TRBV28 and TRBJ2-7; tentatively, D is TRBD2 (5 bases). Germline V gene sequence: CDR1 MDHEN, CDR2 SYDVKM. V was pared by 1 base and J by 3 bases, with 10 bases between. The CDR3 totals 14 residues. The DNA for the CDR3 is TGTGCCAGCAGTTTATACGGGAAAGGCTACGAGCAGTACGTC. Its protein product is CASSLYGKGYEQYV.

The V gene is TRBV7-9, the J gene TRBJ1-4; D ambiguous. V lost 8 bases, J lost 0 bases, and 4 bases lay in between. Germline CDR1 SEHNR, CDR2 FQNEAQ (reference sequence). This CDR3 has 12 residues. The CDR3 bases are TGTGCCAGCTCTGCAACTAATGAAAAACTGTTTTTT. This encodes CASSATNEKLFF.

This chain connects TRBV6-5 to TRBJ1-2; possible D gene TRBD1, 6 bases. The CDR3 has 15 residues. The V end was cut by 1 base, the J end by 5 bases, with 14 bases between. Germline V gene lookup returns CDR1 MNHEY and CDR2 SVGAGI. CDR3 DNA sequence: TGTGCCAGCAGTTACTTGCAACAGGGATTTTATGGCTACACCTTC. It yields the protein CASSYLQQGFYGYTF.

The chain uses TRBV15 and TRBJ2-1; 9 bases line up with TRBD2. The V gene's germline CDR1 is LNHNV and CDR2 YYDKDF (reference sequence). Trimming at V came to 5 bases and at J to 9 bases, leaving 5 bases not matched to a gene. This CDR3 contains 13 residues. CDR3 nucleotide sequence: TGTGCCACCAGCGCGCGGGGGGGGCTTGAGCAGTTCTTC. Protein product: CATSARGGLEQFF.

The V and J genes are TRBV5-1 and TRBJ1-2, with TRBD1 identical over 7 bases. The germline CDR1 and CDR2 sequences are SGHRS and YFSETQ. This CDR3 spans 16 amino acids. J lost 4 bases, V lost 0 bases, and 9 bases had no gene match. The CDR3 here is CASSLEGTGTAYGYTF. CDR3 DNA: TGCGCCAGCAGCTTGGAGGGCACTGGGACAGCCTATGGCTACACCTTC.

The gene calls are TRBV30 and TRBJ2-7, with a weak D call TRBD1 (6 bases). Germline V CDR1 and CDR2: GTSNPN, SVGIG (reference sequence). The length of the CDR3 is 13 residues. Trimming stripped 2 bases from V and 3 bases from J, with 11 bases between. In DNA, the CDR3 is TGTGCCTGGAGTCCGGACAGTAACTACGAGCAGTACTTC. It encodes CAWSPDSNYEQYF.

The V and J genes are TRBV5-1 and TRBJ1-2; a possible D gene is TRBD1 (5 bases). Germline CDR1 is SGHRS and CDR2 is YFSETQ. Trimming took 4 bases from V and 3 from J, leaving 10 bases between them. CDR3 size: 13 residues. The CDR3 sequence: CASSDDSHYGYTF. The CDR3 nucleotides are TGCGCCAGCAGCGACGACAGTCACTATGGCTACACCTTC. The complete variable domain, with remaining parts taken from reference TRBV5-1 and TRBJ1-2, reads KAGVTQTPRYLIKTRGQQVTLSCSPISGHRSVSWYQQTPGQGLQFLFEYFSETQRNKGNFPGRFSGRQFSNSRSEMNVSTLELGDSALYLCASSDDSHYGYTFGSGTRLTVV.

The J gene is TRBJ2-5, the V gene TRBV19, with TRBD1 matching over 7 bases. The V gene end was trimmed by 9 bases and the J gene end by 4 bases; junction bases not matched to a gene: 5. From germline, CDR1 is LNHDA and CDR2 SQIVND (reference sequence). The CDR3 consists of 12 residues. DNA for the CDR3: TGTGCCAGCGCAGACAGGGTAGAGACCCAGTACTTC. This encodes CASADRVETQYF.

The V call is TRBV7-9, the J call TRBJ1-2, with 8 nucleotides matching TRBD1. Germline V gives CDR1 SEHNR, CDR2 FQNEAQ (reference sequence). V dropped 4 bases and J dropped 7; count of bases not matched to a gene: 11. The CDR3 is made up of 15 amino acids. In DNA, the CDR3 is TGTGCCAGCAGCTCCCCCTCCGGGACAGGCTTTGGCTACACCTTC. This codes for CASSSPSGTGFGYTF.

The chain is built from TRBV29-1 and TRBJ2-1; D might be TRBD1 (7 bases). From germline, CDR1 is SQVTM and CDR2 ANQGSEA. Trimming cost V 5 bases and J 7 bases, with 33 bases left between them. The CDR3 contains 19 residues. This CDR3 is CSVSEGAWGPRATSNEQFF. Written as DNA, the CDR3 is TGCAGCGTTTCGGAGGGGGCGTGGGGGCCCCGGGCCACCTCTAATGAGCAGTTCTTC.

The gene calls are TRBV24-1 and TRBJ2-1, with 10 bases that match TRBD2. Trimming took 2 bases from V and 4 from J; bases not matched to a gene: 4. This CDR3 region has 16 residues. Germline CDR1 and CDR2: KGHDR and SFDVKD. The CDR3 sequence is CATSDSGTSAYNEQFF. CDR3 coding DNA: TGTGCCACCAGTGATTCCGGGACTAGCGCTTACAATGAGCAGTTCTTC.

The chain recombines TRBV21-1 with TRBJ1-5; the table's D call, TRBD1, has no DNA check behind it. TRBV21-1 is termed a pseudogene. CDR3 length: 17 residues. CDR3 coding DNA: TGTGCCAGCAGCAAGGGGGTGGACAGGGAACTCAATCAGCCCCAGCATTTT. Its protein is CASSKGVDRELNQPQHF.

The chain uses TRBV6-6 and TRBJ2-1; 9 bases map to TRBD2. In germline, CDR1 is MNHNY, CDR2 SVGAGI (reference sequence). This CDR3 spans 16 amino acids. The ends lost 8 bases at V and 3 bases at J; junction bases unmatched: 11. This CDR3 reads CASGPWSGGFYNEQFF. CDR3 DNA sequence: TGTGCCAGCGGACCCTGGAGCGGGGGGTTCTACAATGAGCAGTTCTTC.

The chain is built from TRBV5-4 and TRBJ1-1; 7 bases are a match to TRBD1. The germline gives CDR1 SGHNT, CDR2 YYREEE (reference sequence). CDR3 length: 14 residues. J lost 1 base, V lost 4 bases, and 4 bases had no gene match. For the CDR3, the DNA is TGTGCCAGCAGCAGGGGACAGAAGAACACTGAAGCTTTCTTT. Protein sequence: CASSRGQKNTEAFF.

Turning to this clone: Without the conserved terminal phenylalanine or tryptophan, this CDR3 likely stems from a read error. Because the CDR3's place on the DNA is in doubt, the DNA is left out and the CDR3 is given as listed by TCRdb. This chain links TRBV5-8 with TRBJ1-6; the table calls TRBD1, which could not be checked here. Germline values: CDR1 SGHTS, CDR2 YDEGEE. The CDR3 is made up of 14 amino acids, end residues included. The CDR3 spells CASSFGTNLHLFRA.

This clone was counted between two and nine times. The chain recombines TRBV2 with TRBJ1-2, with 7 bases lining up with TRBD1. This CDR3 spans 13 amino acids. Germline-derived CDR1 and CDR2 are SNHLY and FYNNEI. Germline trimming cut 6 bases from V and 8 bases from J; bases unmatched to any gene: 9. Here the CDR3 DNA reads TGTGCCAGCAGCGGGGACAGCCAGTTAGGCTACACCTTC. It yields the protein CASSGDSQLGYTF.

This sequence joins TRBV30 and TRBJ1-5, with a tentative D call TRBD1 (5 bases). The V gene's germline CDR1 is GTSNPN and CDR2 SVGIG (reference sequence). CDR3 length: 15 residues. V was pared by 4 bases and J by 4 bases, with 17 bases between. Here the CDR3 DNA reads TGTGCCTGGACCGCGTCTAGGGGTGGTAATCAGCCCCAGCATTTT. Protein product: CAWTASRGGNQPQHF.

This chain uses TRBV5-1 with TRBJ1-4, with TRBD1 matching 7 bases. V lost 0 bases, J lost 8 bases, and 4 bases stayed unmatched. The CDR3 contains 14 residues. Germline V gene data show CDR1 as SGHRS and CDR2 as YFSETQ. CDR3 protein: CASSLAGQSEKLFF. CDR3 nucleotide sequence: TGCGCCAGCAGCTTGGCGGGACAGTCAGAAAAACTGTTTTTT.

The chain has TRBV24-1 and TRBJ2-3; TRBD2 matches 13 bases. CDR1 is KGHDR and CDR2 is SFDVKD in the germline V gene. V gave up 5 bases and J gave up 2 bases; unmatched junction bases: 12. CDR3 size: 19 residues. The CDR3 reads CATSVQKGTSGVLTDTQYF. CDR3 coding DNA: TGTGCCACCAGTGTTCAAAAGGGGACTAGCGGGGTGCTCACAGATACGCAGTATTTT.

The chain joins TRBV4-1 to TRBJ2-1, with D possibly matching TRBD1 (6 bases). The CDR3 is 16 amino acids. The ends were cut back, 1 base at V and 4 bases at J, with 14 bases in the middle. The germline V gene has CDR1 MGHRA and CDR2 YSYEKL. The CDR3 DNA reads TGCGCCAGCAGCCAAGTCCCCGGGACACCATACAATGAGCAGTTCTTC. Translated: CASSQVPGTPYNEQFF.

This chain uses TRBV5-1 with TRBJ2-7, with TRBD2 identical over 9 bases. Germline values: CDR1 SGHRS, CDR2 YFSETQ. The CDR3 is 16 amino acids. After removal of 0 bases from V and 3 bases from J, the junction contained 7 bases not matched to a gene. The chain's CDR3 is CASSLVTSGSNYEQYF. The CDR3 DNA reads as TGCGCCAGCAGCTTGGTGACTAGCGGTTCCAACTACGAGCAGTACTTC.

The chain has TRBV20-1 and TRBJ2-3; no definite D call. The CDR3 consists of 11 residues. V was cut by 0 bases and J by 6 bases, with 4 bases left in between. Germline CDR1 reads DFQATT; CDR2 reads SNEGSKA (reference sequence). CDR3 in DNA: TGCAGTGCTAGAGAGGCCGATACGCAGTATTTT. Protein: CSAREADTQYF.

The CDR3: CASSSAGLHGDTQYF. In DNA, the CDR3 is TGTGCCAGCAGCTCGGCGGGGCTACACGGTGATACGCAGTATTTT. The chain uses TRBV7-6 and TRBJ2-3; D possibly corresponds to TRBD2 (6 bases). This CDR3 has 15 amino acids. Germline assignment: CDR1 SGHVS and CDR2 FNYEAQ. The V end was cut by 4 bases, the J end by 6 bases, with 17 bases between.

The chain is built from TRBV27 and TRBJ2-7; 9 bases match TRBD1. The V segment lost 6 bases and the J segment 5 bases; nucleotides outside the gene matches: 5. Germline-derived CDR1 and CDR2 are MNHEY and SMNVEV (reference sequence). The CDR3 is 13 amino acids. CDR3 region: CASSPGTGNEQYV. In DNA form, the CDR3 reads TGTGCCAGCAGCCCCGGGACAGGGAACGAGCAGTACGTC.

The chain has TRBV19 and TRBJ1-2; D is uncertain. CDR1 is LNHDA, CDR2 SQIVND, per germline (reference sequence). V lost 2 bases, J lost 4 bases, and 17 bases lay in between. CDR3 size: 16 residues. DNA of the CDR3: TGTGCCAGTAGTATACAGTCTGCCCAGGCGGGCTATGGCTACACCTTC. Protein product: CASSIQSAQAGYGYTF.

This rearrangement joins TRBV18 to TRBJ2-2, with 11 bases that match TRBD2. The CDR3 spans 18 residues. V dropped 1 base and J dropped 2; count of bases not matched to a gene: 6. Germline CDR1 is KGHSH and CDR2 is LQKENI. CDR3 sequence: CASSPQPSGGTNTGELFF. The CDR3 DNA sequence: TGTGCCAGCTCACCACAGCCTAGCGGGGGGACTAACACCGGGGAGCTGTTTTTT.